A selection of T cell receptor beta chains follows, all from one sample in a study of early T cells in non-severe SARS-CoV-2 infection. TCRdb re-analysed the 5' RACE reads in MiXCR, keeping a single row per CDR3 protein. The sample contains 85,000 to 120,000 distinct CDR3 sequences, around 13% of which appear only once. The sequencing sample was made of whole blood. The receptor source for this set is an adult who was a healthcare worker with PCR-confirmed SARS-CoV-2 infection or an uninfected control (not recorded which). Each CDR3 is given with its conserved first and last residue. The D gene is left open where the match is weak. Some rows mark clone size as missing; the rest say once, few, many or name a class of expanded clone.

D	V	J	length	size	DNA	CDR3
TRBD2	TRBV7-2	TRBJ2-1	19	NA	TGTGCCAGCAGCTTAAGGTCCCCAACTAGCGGGGTGGGCGACAATGAGCAGTTCTTC	CASSLRSPTSGVGDNEQFF
NA	TRBV3-1	TRBJ2-3	14	NA	TGTGCCAGCAGCCAAGAATGGAGCATAGATACGCAGTATTTT	CASSQEWSIDTQYF
NA	TRBV28	TRBJ1-4	12	NA	TGTGCCAGCAGCAGCCGTAATGAAAAACTGTTTTTT	CASSSRNEKLFF
NA	TRBV11-1	TRBJ2-2	11	many	TGTGCCAGCAGATCGACCGGGGAGCTGTTTTTT	CASRSTGELFF
NA	TRBV4-2	TRBJ2-5	12	few	TGTGCCAGCAGCCAAGCTCAGGGGACCCAGTACTTC	CASSQAQGTQYF
NA	TRBV11-3	TRBJ2-1	14	NA	TGTGCCAGCAGCAACGAGGGTAACTACAATGAGCAGTTCTTC	CASSNEGNYNEQFF
TRBD2	TRBV29-1	TRBJ2-1	13	many	TGCAGCGTAATAGCGGGAGCTAACAATGAGCAGTTCTTC	CSVIAGANNEQFF
TRBD2	TRBV2	TRBJ2-4	15	many	TGTGCCAGCAAGACGGGAGGAGGGAGCAAAAACATTCAGTACTTC	CASKTGGGSKNIQYF
TRBD2	TRBV11-2	TRBJ2-7	15	NA	TGTGCCAGCCGTCGACTAGCGGGATTGAGGAACGAGCAGTACTTC	CASRRLAGLRNEQYF
TRBD2	TRBV13	TRBJ2-6	14	few	TGTGCCAGCAGCGGACTAGCTGGGGCCAACGTCCTGACTTTC	CASSGLAGANVLTF
NA	TRBV7-2	TRBJ2-1	15	many	TGTGCCAGCAGCTCCGACCCGACCAACTACAATGAGCAGTTCTTC	CASSSDPTNYNEQFF
NA	TRBV6-6	TRBJ1-3	14	NA	TGTGCCAGCAGTCCAGAGCACTCTGGAAACACCATATATTTT	CASSPEHSGNTIYF
TRBD1	TRBV19	TRBJ1-1	15	many	TGTGCCAGTAGTCCAACCGGACAGGGGGGAACTGAAGCTTTCTTT	CASSPTGQGGTEAFF
NA	TRBV28	TRBJ2-7	16	few	TGTGCCAGCAGTTTCCCCCTGACTAGGGCATACTACGAGCAGTACTTC	CASSFPLTRAYYEQYF
NA	TRBV12-3/TRBV12-4	TRBJ2-1	17	many	TGTGCCAGCAGTTTGGGGGGATTGAGTCCTTGGGGAAATGAGCAGTTCTTC	CASSLGGLSPWGNEQFF
TRBD2	TRBV5-5	TRBJ2-2	14	NA	TGTGCCAGCAGCTTGGCTAGCGGTACCGGGGAGCTGTTTTTT	CASSLASGTGELFF
TRBD1	TRBV27	TRBJ1-4	17	few	TGTGCCAGCAGTAGAAGCTCGGACAGGCAGGCCGGTGAAAAACTGTTTTTT	CASSRSSDRQAGEKLFF
TRBD2	TRBV6-2/TRBV6-3	TRBJ2-1	12	NA	TGTGCCAGCAGAAGCGGGAGACATGAGCAGTTCTTC	CASRSGRHEQFF
TRBD1	TRBV2	TRBJ2-2	16	many	TGTGCCAGCATTACCCTTAAGACAGGGGACACCGGGGAGCTGTTTTTT	CASITLKTGDTGELFF
NA	TRBV10-3	TRBJ1-3	15	many	TGTGCCATCAGTGAGTTCGGGGGGCCTGGAAACACCATATATTTT	CAISEFGGPGNTIYF
NA	TRBV11-2	TRBJ2-3	15	few	TGTGCCAGCAGCCCCTCAGGTTTTAGGACAGATACGCAGTATTTT	CASSPSGFRTDTQYF
NA	TRBV10-2	TRBJ2-7	13	many	TGCGCCAGCATGGGACTCGCCTCCTACGAGCAGTACTTC	CASMGLASYEQYF
TRBD2	TRBV29-1	TRBJ2-7	13	NA	TGCAGCGTCGTGGGCGGGAGGACCTACGAGCAGTACTTC	CSVVGGRTYEQYF
NA	TRBV5-6	TRBJ2-2	14	few	TGTGCCAGCAGCTTGGCCGCACGAATCGGGGAGCTGTTTTTT	CASSLAARIGELFF
TRBD2	TRBV20-1	TRBJ2-1	15	many	TGCAGTGCTAGGCAACTAGCGACCACCTACAATGAGCAGTTCTTC	CSARQLATTYNEQFF
NA	TRBV2	TRBJ2-7	12	NA	TGTGCCAGCCGAGATGCCCCATACGAGCAGTACTTC	CASRDAPYEQYF
NA	TRBV5-8	TRBJ2-3	18	NA	TGTGCCAGCAGCTTTTTGGCATACCGCTCGGACAAAACAGATACGCAGTATTTT	CASSFLAYRSDKTDTQYF
TRBD2	TRBV3-1	TRBJ2-1	16	many	TGTGCCAGCAGCTATCGACTAGCCCTCCGATACAATGAGCAGTTCTTC	CASSYRLALRYNEQFF
NA	TRBV19	TRBJ2-5	14	few	TGTGCCAGTAGATCCCCTTTGGTCGGAGAGACCCAGTACTTC	CASRSPLVGETQYF
NA	TRBV30	TRBJ2-1	12	many	TGTGCCTGGAGTGAGTTAGGCAATGAGCAGTTCTTC	CAWSELGNEQFF
NA	TRBV20-1	TRBJ1-2	15	NA	TGCAGTGCTAGAGATCCGGCGAGAGTTAACTATGGCTACATCTTC	CSARDPARVNYGYIF
NA	TRBV6-2/TRBV6-3	TRBJ2-1	14	few	TGTGCCAGCAGTTATGGGGGAACGGGTAATGAGCAGTTCTTC	CASSYGGTGNEQFF
NA	TRBV7-9	TRBJ1-2	15	NA	TGTGCCAGCAGCTTAGACGGCAGTGAAAACTATGGCTACACCTTC	CASSLDGSENYGYTF
NA	TRBV3-1	TRBJ1-6	13	few	TGTGCCAGCAGCCAAGCGGGGGACTCACCCCTCCACTTT	CASSQAGDSPLHF
NA	TRBV5-1	TRBJ1-1	14	few	TGCGCCAGCAGCCCGGGACATCTAAACACTGAAGCTTTCTTT	CASSPGHLNTEAFF
TRBD2	TRBV7-2	TRBJ2-1	18	NA	TGTGCCAGCAGCTTAGTTATCCTAGCGGCCAGCTCCTACAATGAGCAGTTCTTC	CASSLVILAASSYNEQFF